Below, 9 T cell receptor beta chains from the same sample are listed, as sequenced in a study of shared clonotypes between healthy human individuals. Clones were sequenced by immunoSEQ multiplex PCR, and TCRdb holds only the in-frame ones, with some missing. The table has 2 million to 3 million clones, 85% to 95% seen once. What was sequenced was naive CD4+ T cells sorted from blood. Described subset: CD45RA+ positively selected. Every receptor here comes from a man aged 18 to 35 in good health.

This clone is a singleton in its sample. The chain is built from TRBV27 and TRBJ1-1, with a tentative D call TRBD1 (5 bases). Germline V gene sequence: CDR1 MNHEY, CDR2 SMNVEV (reference sequence). Trimming removed 3 bases from V and 1 base from J, with 15 bases in between. This CDR3 comprises 16 residues. The CDR3 DNA sequence: TGTGCCAGCAGTTTCCCACCCAGGGTATGGAACACTGAAGCTTTCTTT. It encodes CASSFPPRVWNTEAFF.

The chain combines TRBV9 with TRBJ2-7; a weak D match, TRBD2 (7 bases). V was pared by 1 base and J by 6 bases, with 17 bases between. Germline-derived CDR1 and CDR2 are SGDLS and YYNGEE. The CDR3 is made up of 15 amino acids. The chain's CDR3 is CASSVSGGSSTEQYF. In DNA, the CDR3 is TGTGCCAGCAGCGTATCGGGGGGCTCGTCAACCGAGCAGTACTTC.

The rearrangement joins TRBV9 to TRBJ2-7; 7 bases map to TRBD2. CDR3 size: 14 residues. Germline CDR1 is SGDLS and CDR2 is YYNGEE. Trimming cost V 3 bases and J 0 bases; bases outside gene matches: 3. DNA for the CDR3: TGTGCCAGCAGCGAAACTAGCGACTCCTACGAGCAGTACTTC. It translates to CASSETSDSYEQYF.

The rearrangement uses TRBV7-3 and TRBJ1-2; perhaps TRBD1 as D (5 bases). V was clipped by 1 base and J by 8 bases, with 14 bases between them. Germline assignment: CDR1 SGHTA and CDR2 FQGTGA. CDR3 length: 14 amino acids. The CDR3 bases are TGTGCCAGCAGCTTAAATCGGCAGGGAGGCGGCTACACCTTC. Protein product: CASSLNRQGGGYTF.

The chain links TRBV2 to TRBJ2-1, with TRBD1 matching over 8 bases. From germline, CDR1 is SNHLY and CDR2 FYNNEI. The trim removed 6 bases at V and 9 bases at J, leaving 13 bases unmatched. This CDR3 has 15 amino acids. CDR3 residues: CASRKDRVGSSEQFF. The CDR3 region has the DNA TGTGCCAGCAGGAAGGACAGGGTAGGGTCATCTGAGCAGTTCTTC.

The chain combines TRBV9 with TRBJ2-2; 8 bases map to TRBD2. V dropped 5 bases and J dropped 6; count of bases not matched to a gene: 15. This CDR3 comprises 17 residues. CDR1 is SGDLS and CDR2 is YYNGEE in the germline V gene. The CDR3 DNA reads as TGTGCCAGCAGAGACGCCGAACACGGGGGGGCCCCCGGGGAGCTGTTTTTT. Amino acids: CASRDAEHGGAPGELFF.

The genes are TRBV19 and TRBJ2-7, with TRBD1 matching over 8 bases. The CDR3 extends over 15 amino acids. Germline-derived CDR1 and CDR2 are LNHDA and SQIVND (reference sequence). After removal of 5 bases from V and 4 bases from J, the junction contained 10 bases not matched to a gene. CDR3 region: CASSVDRQGWYEQYF. The CDR3 region has the DNA TGTGCCAGTAGTGTCGACCGACAGGGGTGGTACGAGCAGTACTTC. The entire variable domain, with the rest obtained from reference TRBV19 and TRBJ2-7, is as follows: DGGITQSPKYLFRKEGQNVTLSCEQNLNHDAMYWYRQDPGQGLRLIYYSQIVNDFQKGDIAEGYSVSREKKESFPLTVTSAQKNPTAFYLCASSVDRQGWYEQYFGPGTRLTVT.

The chain recombines TRBV18 with TRBJ2-2; TRBD2 matches at 10 bases. This CDR3 comprises 16 residues. CDR1 and CDR2 (germline): KGHSH, LQKENI. V shed 3 bases, J shed 6 bases, and the junction held 7 bases outside the gene matches. Here the CDR3 DNA reads TGTGCCAGCTCACCTTTGCCTAGCGGGAGTCCCGGGGAGCTGTTTTTT. Translated, it gives CASSPLPSGSPGELFF.

As regards this clone: Other DNA sequences from this sample encode an identical CDR3 as well. The chain is built from TRBV7-9 and TRBJ2-2, with no clear D. Trimming removed 5 bases at V and 2 bases at J, with 6 bases between. In germline, CDR1 is SEHNR, CDR2 FQNEAQ (reference sequence). This CDR3 is 13 amino acids long. This chain's CDR3 is CASSPRNTGELFF. The CDR3 DNA is TGTGCCAGCAGCCCAAGAAACACCGGGGAGCTGTTTTTT.